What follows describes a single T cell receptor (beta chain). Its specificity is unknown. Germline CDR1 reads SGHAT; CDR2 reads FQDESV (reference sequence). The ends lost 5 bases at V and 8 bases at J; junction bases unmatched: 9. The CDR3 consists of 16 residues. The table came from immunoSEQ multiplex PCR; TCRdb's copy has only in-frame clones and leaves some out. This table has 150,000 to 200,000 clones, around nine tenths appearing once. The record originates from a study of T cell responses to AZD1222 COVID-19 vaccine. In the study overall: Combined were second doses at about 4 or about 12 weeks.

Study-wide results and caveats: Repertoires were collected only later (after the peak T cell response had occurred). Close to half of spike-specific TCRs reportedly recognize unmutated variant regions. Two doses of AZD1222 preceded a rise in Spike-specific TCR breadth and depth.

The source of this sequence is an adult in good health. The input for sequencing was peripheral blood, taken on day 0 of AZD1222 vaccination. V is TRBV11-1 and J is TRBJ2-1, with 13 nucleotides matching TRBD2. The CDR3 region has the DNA TGTGCCAGCAGCCGTACTAGCGGGGGGGCCTGGGATGAGCAGTTCTTC. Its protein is CASSRTSGGAWDEQFF.